Detailed here is one T cell receptor (beta chain). The antigen it recognizes is unknown. Qualities for individual bases were not recorded, and no much larger clone is one base off. The data were taken from a study of T cell responses to AZD1222 COVID-19 vaccine listed by TCRdb under 2021. The study in broad terms: Because spike-specific TCR depth and breadth did not differ between the two schedules, AZD1222 recipients who got a second dose at roughly 4 weeks were pooled with those who got a second dose at roughly 12 weeks. A total of over 230 trial participants underwent TCR sequencing, of whom about 210 received two doses of AZD1222 and about 25 received two doses of the MenACWY control vaccine. Trial participants were enrolled into age subgroups of 18-55, 56-69 and 70-plus years, which contained about 150, 27 and 61 TCR-sequenced participants, respectively.

The CDR3 regions of human TCRbeta chains were analyzed by immunosequencing. The published analysis was carried out like this. Repertoire TCRs were matched against a reference library of SARS-CoV-2-specific TCRs generated with the MIRA antigen-specificity platform. Breadth meant the fraction of unique TCRs that were SARS-CoV-2-associated, whereas depth meant the fraction of total T cells that were SARS-CoV-2-associated. Each spike-specific TCR was assigned to its reactive spike region and to a CD4 or CD8 class using the MIRA data. Log10-transformed breadth and depth values were compared by one-way ANOVA with Sidak's multiple comparisons tests. TCRdb obtained this table from immuneACCESS and retained in-frame rearrangements with V and J assigned. These tables miss some clones; where compared with another copy, unresolved V genes account for less than half of the shortfall, and the remainder is unexplained. D and trimming were read from the DNA, whereas the V and J calls and clone size are those reported in that table. The sample table contains around 110,000 clones; only one count was recorded for approximately 90% of them. Under 4% of the sample goes to the ten largest clones.

Study-wide conclusions, independent of this receptor: Participants were mostly white British and included more females than males, and it was suggested by the authors that clonal diversity may have been underestimated. Conclusions about previously exposed vaccinees are limited, since just a handful of AZD1222 recipients were seropositive for SARS-CoV-2 at baseline. In the small 56-69-year group, the increase in depth fell short of significance, most likely because of low power. Epitopes outside the regions mutated in the B.1.351 and B.1.1.7 variants were reportedly recognized by nearly half of the unique spike-specific TCRs. A significant rise in spike-specific TCR breadth and depth was observed after two AZD1222 doses relative to day 0 and relative to MenACWY recipients. CD4 TCRs associated with the vaccine covered the entire spike protein, and the dominant responses were in regions 160-218 and 743-854. No day 14 peak-response samples were available, so repertoires were characterized only after the peak T cell response.

The CDR3 measures 18 amino acids from cysteine to phenylalanine. Only the CDR3 region is kept as DNA, spanning 54 bases read in frame from base 1. Germline trimming: 5 bases from V, 3 bases from J; junction bases outside gene matches: 13. Based on the germline V gene, the CDR1 and CDR2 sequences are MGHRA and YSYEKL. This specimen's time point label, interpreted: baseline before first vaccination. Vaccinee samples were obtained from the UK trials COV001 and COV002, which included a single-blind randomized controlled phase 2/3 trial of AZD1222 (ChAdOx1 nCoV-19) in healthy adults. Trial participant PBMC samples were collected at day 0 and day 28 after the second dose for TCRbeta chain sequencing.

The receptor was isolated from an adult in good health. Sequencing used peripheral blood, obtained on day 0 of AZD1222 vaccination. The V and J genes are TRBV4-1 and TRBJ1-6, with 7 central nucleotides matching TRBD1. The DNA reads as follows: TGCGCCAGCAGCGTAACAGGGGATCTAGCCTACTATAATTCACCCCTCCACTTT. The encoded protein is CASSVTGDLAYYNSPLHF.